Listed below are T cell receptor beta chains from one sample, sequenced in a study of response to subunit inactivated influenza vaccine. TCRdb re-called the RT-PCR reads with MiXCR, one entry per CDR3 protein. The data show some 540,000 distinct CDR3 sequences, with under 30% seen just once and around 2.8% held by the top ten. The same sample was also used in a study of T cells expressing NK-cell markers.

The sequences come from CD4+ T cells sorted from PBMCs, collected about 13 days after vaccination. The receptors were sampled from a man between 50 and 59 years old who received an inactivated influenza vaccine. Both conserved end residues are part of each CDR3. A D gene is named only where the DNA matches it firmly. Clone size appears in some rows only: once, few, many, or a class for an expanded clone.

-,TRBJ2-7,TRBD2,TRBV20-1,TGCAGTGCCACGGGACTAGCCGCAGGTCGGGAGCAGTACTTC,CSATGLAAGREQYF
once,TRBJ1-5,-,TRBV7-2,TGTGCCAGCAGCTTAACGGCAGGGCACAATCAGCCCCAGCATTTT,CASSLTAGHNQPQHF
once,TRBJ2-5,-,TRBV20-1,TGCAGTGCTAGAGATCTTGGACAACCTGGGACCCAGTACTTC,CSARDLGQPGTQYF
-,TRBJ2-7,-,TRBV4-1,TGCGTCAGCAGCCAAAGTAGCAGGTTCGAGGGGGAGCAGTACTTC,CVSSQSSRFEGEQYF
many,TRBJ2-7,TRBD2,TRBV20-1,TGCAGTGCTAGAGATCTCCGGACTAGCGGAGGTTACGAGCAGTACTTC,CSARDLRTSGGYEQYF
once,TRBJ1-2,-,TRBV27,TGTGCCAGCAGTTATGGCACAGGGAACTATGGCTACACCTTC,CASSYGTGNYGYTF
few,TRBJ2-2,-,TRBV21-1,TGTGCCCCCTATCCTTCGAACACCGGGGAGCTGTTTTTT,CAPYPSNTGELFF
-,TRBJ1-1,-,TRBV15,TGTGCCACCAGCAGAGTAGACACTGAAGCTTTCTTT,CATSRVDTEAFF
-,TRBJ2-1,TRBD2,TRBV7-2,TGTGCCAGCAGCTCCCCTTCTAGCGGGGGGGCTTACTATGAGCAGTTCTTC,CASSSPSSGGAYYEQFF
few,TRBJ2-6,TRBD2,TRBV18,TGTGCCAGCTCACCGCCGGGACTAGCGACCTCTGGGGCCAACGTCCTGACTTTC,CASSPPGLATSGANVLTF
once,TRBJ2-7,TRBD1,TRBV7-2,TGTGCCAGCAGCAGAAGTGTGGGACAGGAAACGTACTTC,CASSRSVGQETYF
few,TRBJ2-3,-,TRBV29-1,TGCAGCGTTACCTCGGGGGCCCCAAACACAGATACGCAGTATTTT,CSVTSGAPNTDTQYF
-,TRBJ2-5,-,TRBV11-2,TGTGCCAGCAGCTTAGAGGGCGGCCTGGTGGCCCAGTACTTC,CASSLEGGLVAQYF
few,TRBJ2-5,TRBD2,TRBV10-3,TGTGCCATCAGTGCCTCTAGCGGGAGTGGAGAGACCCAGTACTTC,CAISASSGSGETQYF
few,TRBJ1-1,-,TRBV3-1,TGTGCCAGCAGCCAAGTTACAGGTTTGAAAGCTTTCTTT,CASSQVTGLKAFF
-,TRBJ2-1,TRBD1,TRBV28,TGTGCCAGCAGTTTTCGGACAGGGGTGAGGAATGAGCAGTTCTTC,CASSFRTGVRNEQFF
few,TRBJ2-7,TRBD2,TRBV12-3/TRBV12-4,TGTGCCAGCAGTCAGACTAGCGGTGAGCAGTACTTC,CASSQTSGEQYF
-,TRBJ2-5,TRBD1,TRBV27,TGTGCCAGCAAGAGGGGGCCTCAAGAGACCCAGTACTTC,CASKRGPQETQYF
-,TRBJ2-5,-,TRBV7-2,TGTGCCAGCAGCTTAGGATATTGGGGAGAGACCCAGTACTTC,CASSLGYWGETQYF
-,TRBJ1-5,-,TRBV3-1,TGTGCCAGCAGCCTCGATTCCTCACGTCAGCCCCAGCATTTT,CASSLDSSRQPQHF
-,TRBJ2-7,-,TRBV11-3,TGTGCCAGCAGCCCAGGGTATGGGGCCGAGCAGTACTTC,CASSPGYGAEQYF
-,TRBJ2-7,-,TRBV28,TGTGCCAGCAGTTCGTACAGGGCTGGGCAGTACTTC,CASSSYRAGQYF
few,TRBJ2-3,TRBD2,TRBV7-2,TGTGCCAGCAGCTGGGGGGGACTAGGGGCAGATACGCAGTATTTT,CASSWGGLGADTQYF
few,TRBJ1-2,-,TRBV6-1,TGTGCCAGCAGTGAAGGACTCCTCCCAGGTTACACCTTC,CASSEGLLPGYTF
few,TRBJ2-1,-,TRBV5-1,TGCGCCAGCAGCTTAGAGGGGAGCACGGGGAATGAGCAGTTCTTC,CASSLEGSTGNEQFF
many,TRBJ2-1,-,TRBV9,TGTGCCAGCAGCGTAGGGGGGACCCGGGAGCAGTTCTTC,CASSVGGTREQFF
few,TRBJ1-4,TRBD1,TRBV5-1,TGCGCCAGCAGCCCGGGACAGGGATTTGAAAAACTGTTTTTT,CASSPGQGFEKLFF
few,TRBJ2-7,TRBD1,TRBV27,TGTGCCAGCAGTTCCGACCAGGGGGCTCCCTCCTACGAGCAGTACTTC,CASSSDQGAPSYEQYF
-,TRBJ1-5,-,TRBV2,TGTGCCAGCTCGTTTAGGAGGGAACAGGGAAGCAATCAGCCCCAGCATTTT,CASSFRREQGSNQPQHF
few,TRBJ1-5,-,TRBV2,TGTGCCAGCAGTCCGTCCCGCTTAGGTAGCAATCAGCCCCAGCATTTT,CASSPSRLGSNQPQHF
few,TRBJ2-7,-,TRBV24-1,TGTGCCACCAGTGATTCGGGGCGGCGGGGCGAGCAGTACTTC,CATSDSGRRGEQYF
few,TRBJ1-5,-,TRBV10-3,TGTGCCATCAGTGAGTCTATTACCGCGGGGAGCAATCAGCCCCAGCATTTT,CAISESITAGSNQPQHF
-,TRBJ2-2,TRBD1,TRBV5-4,TGTGCCAGCAGCTTGGCCCCCCAGGGGGCGAACACCGGGGAGCTGTTTTTT,CASSLAPQGANTGELFF
few,TRBJ1-4,TRBD1,TRBV20-1,TGCAGTGCTCACCCCTGGGACAGGAACAATGAAAAACTGTTTTTT,CSAHPWDRNNEKLFF
-,TRBJ2-7,TRBD1,TRBV14,TGTGCCAGCAGCCAAGAGATTGGGACAGGGTATTACGAGCAGTACTTC,CASSQEIGTGYYEQYF
many,TRBJ1-1,-,TRBV30,TGTGCCTGGACCCCCCGTCAACCAAACACTGAAGCTTTCTTT,CAWTPRQPNTEAFF
few,TRBJ2-7,TRBD2,TRBV12-3/TRBV12-4,TGTGCCAGCAGTCCCGGGACTAGCTCGCGGGAGCAGTACTTC,CASSPGTSSREQYF
-,TRBJ2-5,-,TRBV20-1,TGCAGTGCTAATCGACAGACCCAAGAGACCCAGTACTTC,CSANRQTQETQYF
many,TRBJ2-1,TRBD1,TRBV12-3/TRBV12-4,TGTGCCAGCAGTCAGGGACAGGGGGCCTACAATGAGCAGTTCTTC,CASSQGQGAYNEQFF
-,TRBJ2-2,-,TRBV6-2/TRBV6-3,TGTGCCAGCAGTTTACTCGAACAGGGCACCGGGGAGCTGTTTTTT,CASSLLEQGTGELFF
few,TRBJ2-7,-,TRBV20-1,TGCAGTGCTAGTCCCTCCTACGAGCAGTACTTC,CSASPSYEQYF
-,TRBJ2-6,-,TRBV4-1,TGCGCCAGCAGCCAAGCTCGACAGTCTGGGGCCAACGTCCTGACTTTC,CASSQARQSGANVLTF
-,TRBJ1-2,TRBD1,TRBV20-1,TGCAGTGCCAGTGGGGCCCGGGACAGCTATGGCTACACCTTC,CSASGARDSYGYTF
-,TRBJ2-1,-,TRBV3-1,TGTGCCAGCAGCCAACCCGGGACAGAGCAGTTCTTC,CASSQPGTEQFF
many,TRBJ2-1,TRBD2,TRBV5-1,TGCGCCAGCACCACTGGCGGGGGGGCTAACAATGAGCAGTTCTTC,CASTTGGGANNEQFF
-,TRBJ2-3,-,TRBV20-1,TGCAGTGCTTGGAGCGGTTATACTAGCACAGATACGCAGTATTTT,CSAWSGYTSTDTQYF
few,TRBJ2-1,-,TRBV20-1,TGCAGTGCTAGTGGGCGGGAATACAATGAGCAGTTCTTC,CSASGREYNEQFF
few,TRBJ2-7,-,TRBV7-8,TGTGCCAGCAGCTTGCACCACCAGAACTCAGGGGCGACGCGCCCCGAGCAGTACTTC,CASSLHHQNSGATRPEQYF
many,TRBJ1-3,-,TRBV11-2,TGTGCCAGCAGCATTCCCCGAGGGCCGACCATATATTTT,CASSIPRGPTIYF
few,TRBJ2-7,-,TRBV12-3/TRBV12-4,TGTGCCAGCAGTTCCTCGGGACGGGGCGAGCAGTACTTC,CASSSSGRGEQYF
few,TRBJ2-3,TRBD2,TRBV5-1,TGCGCCAGCAGCACCGGGACTAGCGGGAGCCTCACAGATACGCAGTATTTT,CASSTGTSGSLTDTQYF
-,TRBJ1-3,-,TRBV4-2,TGTGCCAGCAGCCAAACTGGAGCGTCTGGAAACACCATATATTTT,CASSQTGASGNTIYF
-,TRBJ2-4,TRBD2,TRBV7-9,TGTGCCAGCAGCTTGTTCGCGGGAGTAGGAAAAAACATTCAGTACTTC,CASSLFAGVGKNIQYF
-,TRBJ2-7,TRBD2,TRBV18,TGTGCCAGCTCACCTGCGAGCGGGAGGGGGCCCTACGAGCAGTACTTC,CASSPASGRGPYEQYF